The 10 T cell receptor beta chains presented below share a single source sample, sequenced in a study of T cell changes during pregnancy in multiple sclerosis. Profiling relied on immunoSEQ multiplex PCR, and the TCRdb table lists in-frame clones only, not all of them. This table has approximately 30,000 clones, 85% to 90% appearing once. The specimen comprised CD8+ T cells from peripheral blood mononuclear cells, sampled after pregnancy. These receptors were taken from a female donor with multiple sclerosis, enrolled in a pregnancy study.

The chain recombines TRBV4-3 with TRBJ2-7, with D uncertain. There are 13 residues in the CDR3. V lost 0 bases, J lost 0 bases, and 3 bases lay in between. Germline lookup yields CDR1 LGHNA and CDR2 YSLEER. CDR3 protein: CASSQESSYEQYF. DNA for the CDR3: TGCGCCAGCAGCCAAGAGAGCTCCTACGAGCAGTACTTC.

A few counts support this clone. The chain carries TRBV23-1 and TRBJ2-4; weak D call: TRBD1 (5 bases). TRBV23-1 is an ORF for which the function is uncertain. This CDR3 spans 14 amino acids. V gave up 3 bases and J gave up 0 bases, with 6 bases separating them. The DNA of the CDR3 is TGCGCCAGCAGTCAGGGGCTAGCCAAAAACATTCAGTACTTC. Translating gives CASSQGLAKNIQYF.

The chain employs TRBV7-9 and TRBJ1-5; TRBD1 is a possible D gene (5 bases). From germline, CDR1 is SEHNR and CDR2 FQNEAQ (reference sequence). Trimming shortened V by 7 bases and J by 7 bases, and 17 bases separated the two germline ends. The CDR3 length is 14 residues. CDR3 region: CASTPVTGRQPQHF. CDR3 nucleotides: TGTGCCAGCACCCCGGTCACAGGCCGCCAGCCCCAGCATTTT.

By frequency in the sample, this clone is medium-sized (0.01 to 0.1%). V usage is TRBV6-4 and J usage is TRBJ1-5; the D gene is possibly TRBD1 (6 bases). The CDR3 runs 14 residues. V was clipped by 0 bases and J by 7 bases, with 10 bases between them. The germline V gene encodes CDR1 MRHNA and CDR2 SNTAGT. CDR3 sequence: CASSDSPGGQPQHF. Written as DNA, the CDR3 is TGTGCCAGCAGTGACTCGCCGGGGGGCCAGCCCCAGCATTTT.

This chain uses TRBV23-1 with TRBJ2-2; D perhaps matches TRBD1 (6 bases). TRBV23-1 is sorted into the ORF group, with uncertain function. The ends were cut back, 1 base at V and 3 bases at J, with 15 bases in the middle. This CDR3 has 17 amino acids. For the CDR3, the DNA is TGCGCCAGCAGTCAATTCTGCCAGGGGATTTACACCGGGGAGCTGTTTTTT. It codes for CASSQFCQGIYTGELFF.

This clone was detected once. Relative to the germline gene, one junction end is altered; a read error may explain this. The gene calls are TRBV7-3 and TRBJ2-3; 13 bases agree with TRBD2. Germline V CDR1 and CDR2: SGHTA, FQGTGA. CDR3 length equals 17 residues. CDR3 residues: CASSLTGTSGVTDTQYF. Written as DNA, the CDR3 is TGTGCCAGCAGCCTAACCGGGACTAGCGGGGTGACAGATACGCAGTATTTT.

The J gene is TRBJ1-2, the V gene TRBV5-6; D not resolved. The CDR3 is made up of 13 amino acids. V lost 4 bases to trimming and J lost 0 bases, with 7 bases between them. CDR1 SGHDT and CDR2 YYEEEE come from the germline V gene. DNA for the CDR3: TGTGCCAGCAGCACGACACCTAACTATGGCTACACCTTC. Its translation: CASSTTPNYGYTF.

This chain joins TRBV6-4 and TRBJ2-1, with 12 positions matching TRBD2. The V and J ends lost 8 bases and 11 bases, in that order; junction bases with no gene match: 13. The CDR3 is 15 residues long. CDR1 MRHNA and CDR2 SNTAGT come from the germline V gene. The CDR3 coding sequence is TGTGCCAGCGCGGAGGGGCTAGCGGGGGGGCTGCAGCAGTTCTTC. Encoded protein: CASAEGLAGGLQQFF.

This sequence joins TRBV7-6 and TRBJ2-2, with D possibly being TRBD2 (6 bases). This CDR3 has 17 amino acids. CDR1 and CDR2 from the germline V gene are SGHVS and FNYEAQ. Trimming took off 5 bases at V and 2 bases at J, with 18 bases between the two ends. CDR3 coding DNA: TGTGCCAGCAGCCAGAGGATAGGGACTTCTAACACCGGGGAGCTGTTTTTT. Encoded protein: CASSQRIGTSNTGELFF.

The chain combines TRBV30 with TRBJ2-2, with 7 bases identical to TRBD1. Trimming cost V 0 bases and J 3 bases; bases outside gene matches: 13. CDR1 is GTSNPN and CDR2 is SVGIG in the germline V gene (reference sequence). The CDR3 spans 18 residues. The CDR3 DNA is TGTGCCTGGAGTGTGCCGACAGGGCCCCATATTTACACCGGGGAGCTGTTTTTT. This sequence encodes CAWSVPTGPHIYTGELFF.